This TCR beta chain comes out of a study of response to subunit inactivated influenza vaccine. The study's findings and limits: Seasonal influenza vaccination, on each occasion, was suggested by the authors to recruit few new T cells.

V was cut by 5 bases and J by 1 base, with 8 bases left in between. Germline-derived CDR1 and CDR2 are LNHDA and SQIVND (reference sequence). This CDR3 is 14 amino acids long. This clonotype was counted only a few times. The antigen remains unidentified. TCRdb re-called the RT-PCR reads through MiXCR, storing one row per CDR3 protein. Of around 530,000 distinct CDR3 sequences detected, 16% appear once; the ten largest clones hold approximately 3%. This TCR derives from a man between 50 and 69 years old who received an inactivated influenza vaccine. Specimen: CD4+ T cells sorted from PBMCs, collected 23 to 25 months after vaccination. The chain joins TRBV19 to TRBJ2-2, with no clear D. DNA of the CDR3: TGTGCCAGTAGTGAACAAGGGAACACCGGGGAGCTGTTTTTT. It translates to CASSEQGNTGELFF.